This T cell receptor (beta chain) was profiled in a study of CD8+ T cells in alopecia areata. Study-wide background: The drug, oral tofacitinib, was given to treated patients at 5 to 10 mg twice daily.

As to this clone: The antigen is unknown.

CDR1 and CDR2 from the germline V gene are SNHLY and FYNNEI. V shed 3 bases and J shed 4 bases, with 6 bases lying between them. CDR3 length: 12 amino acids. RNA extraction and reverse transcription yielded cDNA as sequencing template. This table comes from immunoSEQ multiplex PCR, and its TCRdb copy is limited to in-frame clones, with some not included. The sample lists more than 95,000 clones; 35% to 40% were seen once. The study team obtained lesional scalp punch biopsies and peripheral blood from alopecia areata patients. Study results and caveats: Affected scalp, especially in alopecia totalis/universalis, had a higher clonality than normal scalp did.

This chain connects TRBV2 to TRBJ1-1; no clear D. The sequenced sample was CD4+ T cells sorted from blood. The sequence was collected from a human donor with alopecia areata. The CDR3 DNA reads TGTGCCAGCAGTGAGATGGCCACTGAAGCTTTCTTT. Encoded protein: CASSEMATEAFF.